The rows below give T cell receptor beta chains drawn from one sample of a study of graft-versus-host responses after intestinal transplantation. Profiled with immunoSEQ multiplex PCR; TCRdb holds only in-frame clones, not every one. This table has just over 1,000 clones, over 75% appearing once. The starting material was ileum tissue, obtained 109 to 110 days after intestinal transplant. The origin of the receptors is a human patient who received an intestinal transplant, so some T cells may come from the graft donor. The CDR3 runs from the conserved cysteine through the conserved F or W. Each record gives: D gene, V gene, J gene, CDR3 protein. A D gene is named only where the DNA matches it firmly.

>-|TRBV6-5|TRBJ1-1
CASSPGRNTEAFF
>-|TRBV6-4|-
CASSVSSASYNEQFF
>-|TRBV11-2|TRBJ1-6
CASSLVGERNSPLHF
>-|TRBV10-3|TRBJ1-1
CAIKRVSGTEAFF
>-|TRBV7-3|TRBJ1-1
CASSLAKGNTEAFF
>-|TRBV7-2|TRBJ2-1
CASSLAGLTTDEQFF
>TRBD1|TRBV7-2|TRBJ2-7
CASSDQGQWIYEQYF
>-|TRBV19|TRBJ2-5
CASRGEETQYF
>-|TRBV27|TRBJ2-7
CASSPLAFSGAIHEQYF
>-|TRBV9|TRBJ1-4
CASSVGQGLNEKLFF
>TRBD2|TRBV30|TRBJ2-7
CAWSVLAGRYEQYF